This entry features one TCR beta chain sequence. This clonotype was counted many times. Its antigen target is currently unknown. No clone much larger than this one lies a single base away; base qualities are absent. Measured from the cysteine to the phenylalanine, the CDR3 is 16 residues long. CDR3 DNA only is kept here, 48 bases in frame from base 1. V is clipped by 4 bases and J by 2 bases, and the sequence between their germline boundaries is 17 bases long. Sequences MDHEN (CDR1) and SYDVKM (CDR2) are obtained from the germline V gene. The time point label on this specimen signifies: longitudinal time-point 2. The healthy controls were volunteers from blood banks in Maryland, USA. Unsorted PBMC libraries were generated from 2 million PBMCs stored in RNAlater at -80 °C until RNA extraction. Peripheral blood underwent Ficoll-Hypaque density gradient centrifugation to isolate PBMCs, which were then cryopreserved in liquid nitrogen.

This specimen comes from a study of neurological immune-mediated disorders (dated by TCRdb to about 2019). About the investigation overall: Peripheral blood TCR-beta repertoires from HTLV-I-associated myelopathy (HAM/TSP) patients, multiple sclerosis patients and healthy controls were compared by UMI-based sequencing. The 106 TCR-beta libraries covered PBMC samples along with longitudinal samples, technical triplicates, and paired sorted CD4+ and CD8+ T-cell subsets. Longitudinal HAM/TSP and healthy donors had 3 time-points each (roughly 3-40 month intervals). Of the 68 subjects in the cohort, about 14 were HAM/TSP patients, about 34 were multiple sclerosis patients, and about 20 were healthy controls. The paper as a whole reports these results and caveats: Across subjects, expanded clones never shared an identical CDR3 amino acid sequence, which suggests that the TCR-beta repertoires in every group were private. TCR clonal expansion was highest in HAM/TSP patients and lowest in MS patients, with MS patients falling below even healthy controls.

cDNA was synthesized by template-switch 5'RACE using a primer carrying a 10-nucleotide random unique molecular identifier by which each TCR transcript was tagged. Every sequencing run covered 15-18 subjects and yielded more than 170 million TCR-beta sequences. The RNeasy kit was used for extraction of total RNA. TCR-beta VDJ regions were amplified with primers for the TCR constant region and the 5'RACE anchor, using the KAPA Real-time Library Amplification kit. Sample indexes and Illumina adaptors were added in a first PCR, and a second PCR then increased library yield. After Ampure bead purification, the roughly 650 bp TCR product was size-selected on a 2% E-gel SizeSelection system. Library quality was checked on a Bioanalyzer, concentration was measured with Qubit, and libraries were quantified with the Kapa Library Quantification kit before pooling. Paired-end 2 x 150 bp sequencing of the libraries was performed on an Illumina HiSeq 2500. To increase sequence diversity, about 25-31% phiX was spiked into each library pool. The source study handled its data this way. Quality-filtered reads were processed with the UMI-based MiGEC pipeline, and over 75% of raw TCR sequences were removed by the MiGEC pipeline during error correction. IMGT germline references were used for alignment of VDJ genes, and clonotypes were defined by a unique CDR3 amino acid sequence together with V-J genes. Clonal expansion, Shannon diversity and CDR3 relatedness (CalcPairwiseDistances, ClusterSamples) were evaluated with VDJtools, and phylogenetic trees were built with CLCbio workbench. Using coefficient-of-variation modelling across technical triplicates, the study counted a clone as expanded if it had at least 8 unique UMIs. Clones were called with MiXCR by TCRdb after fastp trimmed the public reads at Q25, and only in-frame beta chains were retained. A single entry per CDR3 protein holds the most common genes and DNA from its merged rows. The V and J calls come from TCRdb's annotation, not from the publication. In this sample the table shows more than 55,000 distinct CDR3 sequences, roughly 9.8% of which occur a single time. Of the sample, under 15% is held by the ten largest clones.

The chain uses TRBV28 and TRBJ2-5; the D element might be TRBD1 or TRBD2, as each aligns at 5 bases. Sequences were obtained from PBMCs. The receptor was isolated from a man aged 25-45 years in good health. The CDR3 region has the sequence CASSSTQGTGQETQYF. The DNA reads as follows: TGTGCCAGCAGTTCCACCCAAGGGACCGGACAAGAGACCCAGTACTTC.